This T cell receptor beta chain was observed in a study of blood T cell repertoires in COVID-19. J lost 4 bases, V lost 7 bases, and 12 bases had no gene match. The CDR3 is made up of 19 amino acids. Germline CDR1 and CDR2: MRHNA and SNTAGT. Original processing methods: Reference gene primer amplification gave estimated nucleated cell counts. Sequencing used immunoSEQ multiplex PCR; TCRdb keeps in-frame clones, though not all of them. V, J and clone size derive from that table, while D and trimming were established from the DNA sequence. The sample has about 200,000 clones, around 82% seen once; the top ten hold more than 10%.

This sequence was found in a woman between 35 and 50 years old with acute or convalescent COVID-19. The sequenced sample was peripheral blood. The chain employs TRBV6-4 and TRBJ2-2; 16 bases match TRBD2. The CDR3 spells CASTKKGLAGGPRTGELFF. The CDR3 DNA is TGTGCCAGCACTAAAAAGGGACTAGCGGGAGGGCCGCGCACCGGGGAGCTGTTTTTT.